The 2 T cell receptor beta chains given below trace back to one sample, sequenced in a study of blood T cell repertoires in COVID-19. Assay: immunoSEQ multiplex PCR; the TCRdb copy retains only in-frame clones and omits some. This sample has around 65,000 clones, with roughly four fifths found just once. The sequencing input was peripheral blood. The receptors here all came from a human donor in a cohort sampled during active COVID-19.

This clone came up a few times. V and J are TRBV19 and TRBJ2-1; TRBD2 aligns across 9 bases. Per the germline V gene, CDR1 is LNHDA and CDR2 is SQIVND (reference sequence). There are 14 residues in the CDR3. The V gene end was trimmed by 4 bases and the J gene end by 4 bases; junction bases not matched to a gene: 2. DNA of the CDR3: TGTGCCAGTAGTAGGCTAGCGGGGTACAATGAGCAGTTCTTC. This gives the protein CASSRLAGYNEQFF.

This clone was counted at least ten times. The J gene is TRBJ2-7, the V gene TRBV21-1; TRBD2 is the table's D call and was not checked against the DNA. TRBV21-1 is marked as a pseudogene. CDR3 length: 16 residues. CDR3 protein: CASSKGGGYVHQEQYV. The CDR3 DNA sequence: TGTGCCAGCAGCAAGGGGGGGGGATATGTGCATCAAGAGCAGTACGTC.